A single sample is the source of the 5 T cell receptor beta chains below, sequenced in a study of T cell responses to AZD1222 COVID-19 vaccine. The data were produced by immunoSEQ multiplex PCR, yet TCRdb's version contains in-frame clones alone and is incomplete. The sample comprises 96,000 or so clones, approximately 90% of which are singletons, and around 1.6% rests with the top ten. The starting material was peripheral blood, obtained on day 0 of AZD1222 vaccination. The source of these receptors is an adult in good health.

The rearrangement uses TRBV28 and TRBJ1-5, with 7 bases matching TRBD1. CDR3 size: 14 residues. From germline, CDR1 is MDHEN and CDR2 SYDVKM. The V segment lost 6 bases and the J segment 6 bases; nucleotides outside the gene matches: 8. The chain's CDR3 is CASRPGGTIQPQHF. The CDR3 nucleotides are TGTGCCAGCAGGCCAGGGGGAACGATTCAGCCCCAGCATTTT.

This chain connects TRBV6-5 to TRBJ1-6; no definite D call. Trimming stripped 0 bases from V and 5 bases from J, with 5 bases between. Germline V gene data show CDR1 as MNHEY and CDR2 as SVGAGI. The CDR3 is made up of 14 amino acids. The CDR3 sequence is CASSYSFNNSPLHF. CDR3 DNA: TGTGCCAGCAGTTACTCCTTTAATAATTCACCCCTCCACTTT.

J is TRBJ1-2 and V is TRBV19, with 9 positions matching TRBD1. The CDR3 runs 18 residues. The V gene end was trimmed by 6 bases and the J gene end by 4 bases; junction bases not matched to a gene: 18. CDR1 is LNHDA and CDR2 is SQIVND in the germline V gene (reference sequence). CDR3 DNA sequence: TGTGCCAGTAGCTGGAGCATCCGGGACAGGGACTTTATCTATGGCTACACCTTC. Translation gives CASSWSIRDRDFIYGYTF.

This chain connects TRBV29-1 to TRBJ2-2; weak D call: TRBD2 (5 bases). This CDR3 region has 14 residues. Between the trimmed V and J ends, which lost 5 bases and 2 bases, there was a span of 12 bases. The germline gives CDR1 SQVTM, CDR2 ANQGSEA. Written as DNA, the CDR3 is TGCAGCGTTTCCCGGGGTCCAAACACCGGGGAGCTGTTTTTT. It translates to CSVSRGPNTGELFF.

This chain connects TRBV7-9 to TRBJ1-1, with D possibly being TRBD1 (6 bases). Germline CDR1 is SEHNR and CDR2 is FQNEAQ (reference sequence). The V end was cut by 3 bases, the J end by 8 bases, with 10 bases between. The CDR3 is 12 residues long. The CDR3: CASSFPGTEAFF. CDR3 DNA: TGTGCCAGCAGCTTTCCCGGGACAGAAGCTTTCTTT.